This TCR beta chain was sequenced during a study of resident and recirculating memory T cells in vitiligo. Study overall: Epidermis came from shave biopsies of lesional and nonlesional sites, plus PBMCs.

Study results and limitations: Non-conserved TCRs across sites and patients suggested distinct clones per lesion.

Points on this clone: Its antigen is as yet unknown.

Sequencing was performed with immunoSEQ multiplex PCR; in TCRdb, only in-frame clones are kept and a portion is missing. The table has 40,000 to 45,000 clones, approximately 91% seen once; the top ten hold about 4.5%. The germline V gene has CDR1 SNHLY and CDR2 FYNNEI. Trimming stripped 8 bases from V and 4 bases from J, with 11 bases between. CDR3 length equals 12 residues. The sample consisted of blood. The rearrangement uses TRBV2 and TRBJ1-2; D is undetermined. This TCR derives from a male donor with vitiligo. The CDR3 coding sequence is TGTGCCAGCTTCGCCGGGGTCTATGGCTACACCTTC. It yields the protein CASFAGVYGYTF.